This T cell receptor (beta chain) emerged from a study of a mutant IDH1 vaccine in newly diagnosed glioma. Produced via immunoSEQ multiplex PCR; TCRdb's table is partial and in-frame only. In the table there are over 30,000 clones, more than 70% of which are singletons. Time point described: baseline, week 1 (first vaccination visit). Regarding treatment: pre-vaccination baseline after standard-of-care therapy. V gave up 9 bases and J gave up 4 bases, with 15 bases separating them. Germline V gene sequence: CDR1 MDHEN, CDR2 SYDVKM. This CDR3 spans 14 amino acids. Sequencing used peripheral blood mononuclear cells (PBMCs), obtained from a glioma patient treated with radiotherapy, temozolomide or both. The gene calls are TRBV28 and TRBJ2-2; a weak D match, TRBD1 (6 bases). The TCR sequence derives from a middle-aged man with glioma. Some clones in this sample may be carry-over from other donors' samples. CDR3 region: CASSLGQFTGELFF. The CDR3 bases are TGTGCCAGTAGTCTTGGACAGTTCACCGGGGAGCTGTTTTTT.